This entry lists 32 T cell receptor beta chains sequenced from one sample in a study of CD8+ T cells in alopecia areata. Extracted RNA was reverse transcribed, and the resulting cDNA served as sequencing template. Repertoires were generated with immunoSEQ multiplex PCR, while TCRdb's copy carries only in-frame clones and drops some. The repertoire holds 160,000 or so clones, with 65% as singletons. Regarding treatment: oral pan-JAK inhibitor, 5-10 mg twice daily. The sequences come from CD4+ T cells sorted from blood, collected at week 4, from a patient treated with tofacitinib. All receptors come from a human donor with alopecia areata.

The chain links TRBV30 to TRBJ2-7; a possible D gene is TRBD1 (6 bases). V dropped 7 bases and J dropped 2 bases, with 12 bases sitting between them. CDR1 is GTSNPN and CDR2 is SVGIG in the germline V gene (reference sequence). This CDR3 has 12 residues. The CDR3, as DNA: TGTGCCTCCGGACAGCAACCCTACGAGCAGTACTTC. It yields the protein CASGQQPYEQYF.

This clone was seen more than once but under ten times. The chain uses TRBV5-6 and TRBJ2-7; D unclear. The germline V gene has CDR1 SGHDT and CDR2 YYEEEE. The CDR3 is 13 residues long. The ends were cut back, 1 base at V and 3 bases at J, with 8 bases in the middle. The CDR3 loop is CASSLYSHYEQYF. As DNA, the CDR3 is TGTGCCAGCAGCTTGTACAGCCACTACGAGCAGTACTTC.

The chain is built from TRBV7-8 and TRBJ2-3, with D tentatively TRBD1 (6 bases). The V gene lost 8 bases and the J gene lost 2 bases, with 17 bases spanning the gap. The CDR3 runs 15 residues. Looked up from germline, CDR1 is SGHVS and CDR2 is FQNEAQ. Written as DNA, the CDR3 is TGTGCCAGCTCCCCGAGGCAGGGGACCACAGATACGCAGTATTTT. Protein product: CASSPRQGTTDTQYF.

This chain uses TRBV29-1 with TRBJ2-3; 7 positions match TRBD1. The CDR3 is 13 residues long. J lost 7 bases, V lost 1 base, and 5 bases had no gene match. The germline gives CDR1 SQVTM, CDR2 ANQGSEA. In DNA form, the CDR3 reads TGCAGCGTTGAAGGGACAGGAGGTTATACGCAGTATTTT. Translation: CSVEGTGGYTQYF.

The rearrangement joins TRBV27 to TRBJ2-5; 9 bases align to TRBD2. This CDR3 is 15 amino acids long. The germline V gene has CDR1 MNHEY and CDR2 SMNVEV (reference sequence). The J segment lost 4 bases and the V segment lost 3 bases, leaving 6 bases of the junction unmatched. This chain's CDR3 is CASSLAGGRGETQYF. The DNA for the CDR3 is TGTGCCAGCAGTTTGGCGGGGGGGCGAGGAGAGACCCAGTACTTC.

The chain uses TRBV7-2 and TRBJ2-7; D may be TRBD1 (6 bases). CDR1 and CDR2 from the germline V gene are SGHTA and FQGNSA. V was trimmed by 6 bases and J by 2 bases, leaving 14 bases between them. CDR3 length: 14 residues. CDR3: CASRGQPVTYEQYF. The DNA for the CDR3 is TGTGCCAGCAGAGGACAGCCGGTAACCTACGAGCAGTACTTC. Variable domain in full (rest from reference TRBV7-2 and TRBJ2-7): GAGVSQSPSNKVTEKGKDVELRCDPISGHTALYWYRQSLGQGLEFLIYFQGNSAPDKSGLPSDRFSAERTGGSVSTLTIQRTQQEDSAVYLCASRGQPVTYEQYFGPGTRLTVT.

This rearrangement joins TRBV6-5 to TRBJ1-2; D might be TRBD1 (5 bases). Germline V gene data show CDR1 as MNHEY and CDR2 as SVGAGI. V was pared by 2 bases and J by 0 bases, with 7 bases between. The CDR3 is 14 residues long. The CDR3 coding sequence is TGTGCCAGCAGTTACAGGGGTACTAACTATGGCTACACCTTC. Residues: CASSYRGTNYGYTF.

V and J are TRBV29-1 and TRBJ2-1, with D perhaps given as TRBD1 or TRBD2 (5 bases each). CDR3 size: 15 residues. Trimming stripped 7 bases from V and 0 bases from J, with 16 bases between. The germline CDR1 and CDR2 sequences are SQVTM and ANQGSEA. DNA for the CDR3: TGCAGCGCCCGTGTAGGTGGGACCTCCTACAATGAGCAGTTCTTC. Its protein is CSARVGGTSYNEQFF.

The V call is TRBV2, the J call TRBJ2-7; TRBD2 aligns across 10 bases. This CDR3 has 14 residues. The germline V gene encodes CDR1 SNHLY and CDR2 FYNNEI. The V gene end was trimmed by 6 bases and the J gene end by 5 bases; junction bases not matched to a gene: 7. CDR3: CASSLLAGADEQYF. DNA for the CDR3: TGTGCCAGCAGCCTCCTAGCGGGGGCTGACGAGCAGTACTTC.

This clone was seen only a few times. The V gene is TRBV4-3, the J gene TRBJ2-7, with D hard to call. Per germline, CDR1 LGHNA and CDR2 YSLEER. V gave up 4 bases and J gave up 0 bases, with 1 base separating them. The CDR3 is 11 residues long. CDR3 nucleotides: TGCGCCAGCAGCCCCTCCTACGAGCAGTACTTC. Encoded protein: CASSPSYEQYF.

The V gene is TRBV5-1, the J gene TRBJ2-7, with D maybe TRBD2 (6 bases). The germline V and J ends were trimmed by 0 bases and 5 bases, with 18 bases remaining between them. The CDR3 is made up of 16 amino acids. The germline V gene has CDR1 SGHRS and CDR2 YFSETQ. The CDR3 reads CASSLAGGVGVHEQYF. The CDR3 DNA reads TGCGCCAGCAGCTTGGCCGGCGGGGTCGGAGTCCACGAGCAGTACTTC.

The rearrangement joins TRBV10-3 to TRBJ1-5; no firm D call. Germline V gene sequence: CDR1 ENHRY, CDR2 SYGVKD. The CDR3 totals 13 residues. V gave up 6 bases and J gave up 0 bases, with 6 bases separating them. The CDR3 region is CAIREGSNQPQHF. The CDR3 DNA is TGTGCCATCAGAGAGGGTAGCAATCAGCCCCAGCATTTT.

This chain links TRBV25-1 with TRBJ1-2; unclear D gene. Per the germline V gene, CDR1 is MGHDK and CDR2 is SYGVNS. The CDR3 length is 12 residues. With 8 bases removed from V and 6 bases from J, the gap between germline ends came to 13 bases. The CDR3 spells CASHKQGNGYTF. CDR3 DNA sequence: TGTGCCAGCCACAAACAAGGGAATGGCTACACCTTC.

The chain has TRBV29-1 and TRBJ2-7, with a tentative D call TRBD1 (6 bases). Trimming removed 7 bases from V and 2 bases from J, with 12 bases in between. This CDR3 is 12 amino acids long. The germline gives CDR1 SQVTM, CDR2 ANQGSEA. Here the CDR3 reads CSAYGQTYEQYF. DNA of the CDR3: TGCAGCGCCTACGGACAGACCTACGAGCAGTACTTC.

The chain combines TRBV5-1 with TRBJ2-5, with TRBD1 as a possible D gene (6 bases). With 4 bases removed from V and 0 bases from J, the gap between germline ends came to 7 bases. This CDR3 is 13 amino acids long. Germline CDR1 SGHRS, CDR2 YFSETQ. CDR3 sequence (DNA): TGCGCCAGCAGCAACAGGGACCAAGAGACCCAGTACTTC. Protein: CASSNRDQETQYF.

This clone was found once. The rearrangement uses TRBV30 and TRBJ2-6, with D maybe TRBD1 (5 bases). This CDR3 region has 13 residues. Deletions cut 3 bases from V and 2 bases from J, with 5 bases between. Germline V gene data show CDR1 as GTSNPN and CDR2 as SVGIG (reference sequence). CDR3: CAWSRAGANVLTF. For the CDR3, the DNA is TGTGCCTGGAGCAGGGCTGGGGCCAACGTCCTGACTTTC.

There are a few counts of this clone. V gene TRBV20-1 combines with J gene TRBJ2-7, with TRBD1 matching over 7 bases. The CDR3 covers 11 residues. The J segment lost 4 bases and the V segment lost 4 bases, leaving 1 base of the junction unmatched. Germline V lookup: CDR1 DFQATT, CDR2 SNEGSKA (reference sequence). CDR3 residues: CSATQGYEQYF. As DNA, the CDR3 is TGCAGTGCTACACAGGGGTACGAGCAGTACTTC.

The genes are TRBV14 and TRBJ2-2; 9 nucleotides agree with TRBD2. Germline V gene data show CDR1 as SGHDN and CDR2 as FVKESK. This CDR3 has 16 amino acids. Unmatched junction bases numbered 6, after V lost 6 bases and J lost 1 base. The DNA for the CDR3 is TGTGCCAGCAGACCCACGACTAGCGGGAACACCGGGGAGCTGTTTTTT. Protein sequence: CASRPTTSGNTGELFF.

The chain combines TRBV5-1 with TRBJ2-7; 10 nucleotides match TRBD2. The CDR3 runs 15 residues. After removal of 5 bases from V and 7 bases from J, the junction contained 12 bases not matched to a gene. CDR1 and CDR2 from the germline V gene are SGHRS and YFSETQ. The CDR3 reads CASRFGLADDGEQYF. CDR3 DNA: TGCGCCAGCAGATTCGGACTAGCGGACGATGGGGAGCAGTACTTC.

A remark on this clone: Additional DNA sequences in this sample encode the identical CDR3. The chain recombines TRBV7-9 with TRBJ2-5; D is ambiguous. Germline V CDR1 and CDR2: SEHNR, FQNEAQ (reference sequence). This CDR3 is built from 12 residues. Trimming shortened V by 1 base and J by 4 bases, and 4 bases separated the two germline ends. The CDR3 protein is CASSLVRETQYF. The CDR3 coding sequence is TGTGCCAGCAGCTTAGTGCGAGAGACCCAGTACTTC. Based on the CDR3 plus reference TRBV7-9 and TRBJ2-5, the full variable domain is DTGVSQNPRHKITKRGQNVTFRCDPISEHNRLYWYRQTLGQGPEFLTYFQNEAQLEKSRLLSDRFSAERPKGSFSTLEIQRTEQGDSAMYLCASSLVRETQYFGPGTRLLVL.

This chain uses TRBV2 with TRBJ1-2, with 10 bases identical to TRBD1. Per the germline V gene, CDR1 is SNHLY and CDR2 is FYNNEI. CDR3 length equals 13 residues. J lost 4 bases, V lost 7 bases, and 3 bases had no gene match. The CDR3 loop is CASIRDRGYGYTF. DNA for the CDR3: TGTGCCAGCATCAGGGACAGGGGCTATGGCTACACCTTC.

This clone was recorded a few times. This chain joins TRBV30 and TRBJ2-7; 7 bases match TRBD1. Trimming cost V 5 bases and J 12 bases; bases outside gene matches: 22. CDR3 length: 15 amino acids. Germline CDR1 reads GTSNPN; CDR2 reads SVGIG (reference sequence). CDR3 DNA sequence: TGTGCCTGGCGACGGGACAGCCAAAGCCCCCTTCGTCCGTACTTC. Translating gives CAWRRDSQSPLRPYF.

This chain joins TRBV2 and TRBJ2-5; the match to TRBD2 covers 8 bases. Germline CDR1 is SNHLY and CDR2 is FYNNEI. The CDR3 totals 14 residues. Trimming took 5 bases from V and 4 from J; bases not matched to a gene: 6. CDR3 coding DNA: TGTGCCAGCAGTCCTCCGGGGGGGCCAGAGACCCAGTACTTC. Translation gives CASSPPGGPETQYF.

The chain has TRBV4-1 and TRBJ1-5; TRBD1 is a possible D gene (6 bases). This CDR3 has 16 amino acids. The V end was cut by 1 base, the J end by 5 bases, with 15 bases between. Germline V gives CDR1 MGHRA, CDR2 YSYEKL. The CDR3 region is CASSQGTAIGYQPQHF. CDR3 in DNA: TGCGCCAGCAGCCAAGGGACAGCCATCGGGTATCAGCCCCAGCATTTT.

The V and J genes are TRBV5-1 and TRBJ2-2, with D perhaps matching TRBD2 (6 bases). This CDR3 comprises 14 residues. Trimming left V 1 base short and J 5 bases short, with 9 bases between. CDR1 and CDR2 (germline): SGHRS, YFSETQ. CDR3 sequence reads: CASSLPLATGELFF. The DNA of the CDR3 is TGCGCCAGCAGCTTGCCCCTAGCGACCGGGGAGCTGTTTTTT.

The CDR3 loop reads CASSYSTGVQPQHF. The CDR3, as DNA: TGTGCCAGCAGTTACTCGACAGGGGTTCAGCCCCAGCATTTT. The chain is built from TRBV6-5 and TRBJ1-5; the match to TRBD1 covers 8 bases. CDR1 MNHEY and CDR2 SVGAGI come from the germline V gene. Germline trimming cut 0 bases from V and 6 bases from J; bases unmatched to any gene: 1. This CDR3 is built from 14 residues.

The chain employs TRBV2 and TRBJ1-2, with no clear D. CDR3 size: 13 residues. V shed 3 bases and J shed 3 bases, with 8 bases lying between them. Per germline, CDR1 SNHLY and CDR2 FYNNEI. The chain's CDR3 is CASSDQRDYGYTF. The CDR3 bases are TGTGCCAGCAGTGATCAACGAGACTATGGCTACACCTTC.

This clone was detected only a few times. The junction departs from the called germline gene at one end, perhaps through a read error. The V gene is TRBV7-9, the J gene TRBJ1-3; possible D gene TRBD1, 5 bases. From germline, CDR1 is SEHNR and CDR2 FQNEAQ (reference sequence). CDR3 length: 14 residues. The CDR3 loop reads CASSLEVPSGGDGF. As DNA, the CDR3 is TGTGCCAGCAGCTTAGAAGTTCCATCCGGGGGAGATGGTTTT.

The chain links TRBV5-1 to TRBJ2-5, with D perhaps being TRBD1 or TRBD2 (5 bases each). This CDR3 contains 15 residues. Trimming pared 5 bases from V and 2 bases from J, leaving 16 bases between. Germline-derived CDR1 and CDR2 are SGHRS and YFSETQ. The CDR3 spells CASSGTPPLQETQYF. As DNA, the CDR3 is TGCGCCAGCAGTGGGACCCCCCCCTTACAAGAGACCCAGTACTTC.

This clone was counted between two and nine times. The chain carries TRBV5-6 and TRBJ2-5, with D unclear. The CDR3 is 14 amino acids. Trimming removed 4 bases at V and 1 base at J, with 11 bases between. From germline, CDR1 is SGHDT and CDR2 YYEEEE. The CDR3 spells CASSQRGLQETQYF. The CDR3 bases are TGTGCCAGCAGCCAACGTGGGCTCCAAGAGACCCAGTACTTC.

V usage is TRBV29-1 and J usage is TRBJ1-2; 7 bases match TRBD1. Germline V CDR1 and CDR2: SQVTM, ANQGSEA. V lost 4 bases to trimming and J lost 8 bases; unmatched junction nucleotides: 10. This CDR3 spans 13 amino acids. The CDR3 region is CSVGEGAGQGYTF. In nucleotides, the CDR3 is TGCAGCGTTGGAGAGGGGGCTGGTCAGGGCTACACCTTC.

The gene calls are TRBV9 and TRBJ2-2; D remains unclear. Trimming took off 4 bases at V and 1 base at J, with 14 bases between the two ends. CDR3 size: 16 residues. Germline V lookup: CDR1 SGDLS, CDR2 YYNGEE. The CDR3 sequence is CASSTRLGLNTGELFF. CDR3 coding DNA: TGTGCCAGCAGCACACGGCTGGGGTTGAACACCGGGGAGCTGTTTTTT.